The 15 T cell receptor beta chains in this list originate from one sample, sequenced in a study of technical replicates of blood from several donors (dated by TCRdb to about 2017). The library came from the immunoSEQ multiplex PCR assay. What TCRdb holds here is the immuneACCESS table cut down to in-frame rearrangements. Part of the clones is not present; checked against another copy, under half of the missing clones reflect an unresolved V gene, and the others are unexplained. Within this sample are around 80,000 clones, with about 98% of them counted one time only. The ten largest clones represent 0.15% of the sample. Specimen: T cells isolated from PBMCs. These TCRs come from a human donor in good health.

The CDR3: CASSPITHRDRGHF. The CDR3 nucleotides are TGTGCCAGCAGCCCTATAACCCACCGGGACAGGGGGCATTTT. V usage is TRBV5-6 and J usage is TRBJ1-5; 10 bases agree with TRBD1. The CDR3 runs to 14 residues. The J segment lost 15 bases and the V segment lost 4 bases, leaving 13 bases of the junction unmatched. Germline-derived CDR1 and CDR2 are SGHDT and YYEEEE.

The CDR3 bases are TGTGCCAGCAGCTCAACGACGAGCGGGAGTGGGTACGAGCAGTACTTC. Translation: CASSSTTSGSGYEQYF. The V and J genes are TRBV7-9 and TRBJ2-7; 8 positions match TRBD2. CDR3 length equals 16 residues. The trim removed 4 bases at V and 4 bases at J, leaving 12 bases unmatched. The germline CDR1 and CDR2 sequences are SEHNR and FQNEAQ (reference sequence).

The chain links TRBV7-4 to TRBJ2-3; D gene ambiguous. The CDR3 is made up of 14 amino acids. Germline-derived CDR1 and CDR2 are SGHVT and SQSDAQ. Trimming left V 0 bases short and J 0 bases short, with 4 bases between. CDR3 nucleotide sequence: TGTGCCAGCAGCTTAGCCGGGAGCACAGATACGCAGTATTTT. It codes for CASSLAGSTDTQYF.

This chain joins TRBV19 and TRBJ1-2; D uncertain. V lost 0 bases and J lost 3, with 20 bases in between. Germline CDR1 and CDR2: LNHDA and SQIVND (reference sequence). The CDR3 length is 18 residues. In DNA form, the CDR3 reads TGTGCCAGTAGTATAGACTCGGGTAAAGTAGTTGAAGACTATGGCTACACCTTC. Its protein product is CASSIDSGKVVEDYGYTF.

The gene calls are TRBV4-2 and TRBJ1-1, with a tentative D call TRBD1 (5 bases). The length of the CDR3 is 12 residues. The germline V and J ends were trimmed by 0 bases and 6 bases, with 5 bases remaining between them. CDR1 and CDR2 (germline): LGHNA, YNFKEQ. The CDR3 bases are TGTGCCAGCAGCCAAGAGGGGCCTGAAGCTTTCTTT. Translated, it gives CASSQEGPEAFF.

The chain uses TRBV28 and TRBJ2-2, with D perhaps matching TRBD1 (5 bases). The CDR3 has 12 amino acids. The V gene lost 5 bases and the J gene lost 7 bases, with 8 bases spanning the gap. Germline CDR1 and CDR2: MDHEN and SYDVKM. This chain's CDR3 is CASSKGNGELFF. The CDR3, as DNA: TGTGCCAGCAGTAAGGGGAACGGGGAGCTGTTTTTT.

This clone was counted once. V usage is TRBV4-1 and J usage is TRBJ2-7; 8 nucleotides line up with TRBD1. Germline V gene data show CDR1 as MGHRA and CDR2 as YSYEKL. V shed 1 base and J 0 bases; nucleotides not matched to a gene: 2. CDR3 length: 15 amino acids. DNA for the CDR3: TGCGCCAGCAGCCAAGGGACAGGGAGCTCCTACGAGCAGTACTTC. Protein sequence: CASSQGTGSSYEQYF.

The rearrangement uses TRBV7-9 and TRBJ2-3; 15 bases agree with TRBD2. V shed 4 bases, J shed 3 bases, and the junction held 8 bases outside the gene matches. The CDR3 has 18 amino acids. Germline-derived CDR1 and CDR2 are SEHNR and FQNEAQ (reference sequence). The CDR3 protein is CASSYGTSGRSGTDTQYF. CDR3 bases: TGTGCCAGCAGCTACGGGACTAGCGGGAGGAGTGGTACAGATACGCAGTATTTT.

The genes are TRBV28 and TRBJ1-1; no clear D. Trimming shortened V by 10 bases and J by 4 bases, and 10 bases separated the two germline ends. The CDR3 is 11 amino acids. CDR1 and CDR2 from the germline V gene are MDHEN and SYDVKM. DNA of the CDR3: TGTGCCACTGTCTCCGGCACTGAAGCTTTCTTT. Amino acid sequence: CATVSGTEAFF.

The chain is built from TRBV9 and TRBJ1-5, with D possibly TRBD1 on 5 matching bases. Deletions cut 5 bases from V and 7 bases from J, with 16 bases between. The CDR3 is 14 residues long. Germline V gene sequence: CDR1 SGDLS, CDR2 YYNGEE. CDR3 sequence reads: CASSSGGRSQPQHF. As DNA, the CDR3 is TGTGCCAGCAGTTCGGGGGGTCGCAGCCAGCCCCAGCATTTT.

The chain links TRBV14 to TRBJ2-7; TRBD2 agrees at 9 bases. The CDR3 has 14 residues. Germline values: CDR1 SGHDN, CDR2 FVKESK. The V segment lost 3 bases and the J segment 3 bases; nucleotides outside the gene matches: 3. The CDR3 nucleotides read TGTGCCAGCAGCCATCTAGCGGGGAACTACGAGCAGTACTTC. Translation gives CASSHLAGNYEQYF.

This rearrangement joins TRBV4-1 to TRBJ1-1; D possibly corresponds to TRBD1 (5 bases). The V end was cut by 2 bases, the J end by 4 bases, with 14 bases between. CDR1 and CDR2 (germline): MGHRA, YSYEKL. The CDR3 sequence is 15 residues long. The CDR3 DNA reads as TGCGCCAGCAGCCAACCAAGATGGGGGGGCACTGAAGCTTTCTTT. Translated: CASSQPRWGGTEAFF.

The J gene is TRBJ1-1, the V gene TRBV29-1; D may be TRBD1 (6 bases). CDR3 size: 14 residues. The ends were cut back, 3 bases at V and 1 base at J, with 12 bases in the middle. The V gene's germline CDR1 is SQVTM and CDR2 ANQGSEA. DNA of the CDR3: TGCAGCGTTGACGTTCTGGGGGCGAACACTGAAGCTTTCTTT. This sequence encodes CSVDVLGANTEAFF.

The CDR3 coding sequence is TGTGCCAGCAGCCAAGTCAACGGGAGGGGTCGGTTCTTC. Protein product: CASSQVNGRGRFF. This chain links TRBV4-2 with TRBJ2-1; TRBD2 aligns across 8 bases. V lost 1 base to trimming and J lost 15 bases; unmatched junction nucleotides: 8. The CDR3 is 13 residues long. Germline V gene sequence: CDR1 LGHNA, CDR2 YNFKEQ.

The chain employs TRBV7-6 and TRBJ1-3, with 7 bases lining up with TRBD1. The CDR3 is made up of 16 amino acids. V gave up 1 base and J gave up 3 bases; unmatched junction bases: 6. CDR1 is SGHVS, CDR2 FNYEAQ, per germline. The CDR3 nucleotides are TGTGCCAGCAGCTTAGGGAGCTGGGACAGTGGAAACACCATATATTTT. It yields the protein CASSLGSWDSGNTIYF.